The 28 T cell receptor beta chains below were found in one sample sequenced in a study of shared clonotypes between healthy human individuals. This table comes from immunoSEQ multiplex PCR, and its TCRdb copy is limited to in-frame clones, with some not included. The data contain 980,000 or so clones, 76% of them seen just once; the ten biggest clones take up over 1.3%. Sequencing was carried out using memory CD4+ T cells sorted from blood. Subset described: CD45RA-negative fraction. All receptors derive from a man in his late teens or twenties in good health.

The rearrangement uses TRBV7-9 and TRBJ1-2, with D uncertain. There are 13 residues in the CDR3. V dropped 3 bases and J dropped 2 bases, with 7 bases sitting between them. CDR1 is SEHNR and CDR2 is FQNEAQ in the germline V gene (reference sequence). The CDR3 coding sequence is TGTGCCAGCAGCTTTGCGGAGAACTATGGCTACACCTTC. This sequence encodes CASSFAENYGYTF.

This clone was observed many times. This chain uses TRBV30 with TRBJ2-5; D may be TRBD1 or TRBD2 (6 bases each). Germline V CDR1 and CDR2: GTSNPN, SVGIG (reference sequence). CDR3 length: 16 residues. Deletions cut 3 bases from V and 6 bases from J, with 23 bases between. CDR3 region: CAWSEGGASGWKTQYF. In DNA, the CDR3 is TGTGCCTGGAGCGAGGGGGGAGCGTCCGGGTGGAAGACCCAGTACTTC. The whole variable domain, remainder taken from reference TRBV30 and TRBJ2-5, is SQTIHQWPATLVQPVGSPLSLECTVEGTSNPNLYWYRQAAGRGLQLLFYSVGIGQISSEVPQNLSASRPQDRQFILSSKKLLLSDSGFYLCAWSEGGASGWKTQYFGPGTRLLVL.

This rearrangement joins TRBV18 to TRBJ1-2; D uncertain. The germline V gene has CDR1 KGHSH and CDR2 LQKENI. The CDR3 is made up of 15 amino acids. Trimming cost V 5 bases and J 7 bases, with 20 bases left between them. CDR3 nucleotides: TGTGCCAGCTCAGCCTCCGCGGGGAAGACGAGTGGCTACACCTTC. It codes for CASSASAGKTSGYTF.

The chain is built from TRBV18 and TRBJ1-6; D is ambiguous. CDR1 is KGHSH, CDR2 LQKENI, per germline. V shed 3 bases and J shed 5 bases, with 11 bases lying between them. The CDR3 spans 15 residues. The CDR3 region has the DNA TGTGCCAGCTCACCGCTGGGCCGTGATAATTCACCCCTCCACTTT. It translates to CASSPLGRDNSPLHF.

This clone was found a few times. Other DNA variants within this sample encode the same CDR3. The chain recombines TRBV7-2 with TRBJ1-3; D is possibly TRBD1 (6 bases). There are 14 residues in the CDR3. Trimming removed 6 bases at V and 2 bases at J, with 11 bases between. Germline CDR1 SGHTA, CDR2 FQGNSA. The CDR3 DNA reads TGTGCCAGCAGTTCACAGGGTGCTGGAAACACCATATATTTT. As protein: CASSSQGAGNTIYF.

The genes are TRBV25-1 and TRBJ2-7, with 9 bases fitting TRBD1. The trim removed 3 bases at V and 4 bases at J, leaving 10 bases unmatched. Germline V gene data show CDR1 as MGHDK and CDR2 as SYGVNS. The CDR3 consists of 16 residues. CDR3 residues: CASSDNTGTGKYEQYF. The CDR3, as DNA: TGTGCCAGCAGTGATAATACCGGGACAGGGAAATACGAGCAGTACTTC.

The chain has TRBV2 and TRBJ2-2; TRBD1 aligns across 9 bases. This CDR3 is 14 amino acids long. In germline, CDR1 is SNHLY, CDR2 FYNNEI. Trimming removed 8 bases from V and 2 bases from J; junction bases left unmatched: 3. As DNA, the CDR3 is TGTGCCAGCCGGGACAGGGTTAACACCGGGGAGCTGTTTTTT. It translates to CASRDRVNTGELFF.

The chain uses TRBV29-1 and TRBJ2-5; D is possibly TRBD2 (5 bases). The germline V gene encodes CDR1 SQVTM and CDR2 ANQGSEA. CDR3 length: 11 amino acids. Trimming pared 5 bases from V and 5 bases from J, leaving 9 bases between. This chain's CDR3 is CSVLTGETQYF. As DNA, the CDR3 is TGCAGCGTTTTGACGGGGGAGACCCAGTACTTC.

The chain has TRBV5-4 and TRBJ2-7, with D tentatively TRBD2 (6 bases). V was cut by 0 bases and J by 1 base, with 11 bases left in between. The CDR3 spans 15 residues. Germline assignment: CDR1 SGHNT and CDR2 YYREEE (reference sequence). CDR3 sequence: CASSLEGLMSYEQYF. Here the CDR3 DNA reads TGTGCCAGCAGCTTGGAGGGACTTATGTCCTACGAGCAGTACTTC. The full variable domain, its missing parts supplied by reference TRBV5-4 and TRBJ2-7, is ETGVTQSPTHLIKTRGQQVTLRCSSQSGHNTVSWYQQALGQGPQFIFQYYREEENGRGNFPPRFSGLQFPNYSSELNVNALELDDSALYLCASSLEGLMSYEQYFGPGTRLTVT.

The chain combines TRBV7-8 with TRBJ1-2; D is uncertain. Germline lookup yields CDR1 SGHVS and CDR2 FQNEAQ. V was cut by 1 base and J by 4 bases, with 19 bases left in between. CDR3 length: 17 amino acids. This chain's CDR3 is CASSLDGILRPVYGYTF. The CDR3 DNA follows: TGTGCCAGCAGCTTAGACGGCATTCTCCGGCCCGTCTATGGCTACACCTTC.

The rearrangement links TRBV2 to TRBJ1-5; D not certain. The V gene lost 6 bases and the J gene lost 1 base, with 13 bases spanning the gap. Germline CDR1 is SNHLY and CDR2 is FYNNEI. There are 15 residues in the CDR3. CDR3 protein: CASRGVGVSNQPQHF. The CDR3 DNA reads TGTGCCAGCAGGGGCGTGGGCGTAAGCAATCAGCCCCAGCATTTT.

This clone occurred a few times. Different DNA sequences within this sample yield the same CDR3. The rearrangement joins TRBV9 to TRBJ2-7, with D perhaps TRBD1 or TRBD2 (6 bases each). Looked up from germline, CDR1 is SGDLS and CDR2 is YYNGEE. With 0 bases removed from V and 6 bases from J, the gap between germline ends came to 7 bases. The CDR3 has 12 amino acids. CDR3 nucleotides: TGTGCCAGCAGCGTAGGGGGGGCCGAGCAGTACTTC. It is translated as CASSVGGAEQYF.

The CDR3 bases are TGTGCCAGTAGTGCCGGGACACCCCGGAACACTGAAGCTTTCTTT. It translates to CASSAGTPRNTEAFF. The J gene is TRBJ1-1, the V gene TRBV19, with D possibly matching TRBD1 (6 bases). Germline assignment: CDR1 LNHDA and CDR2 SQIVND (reference sequence). The CDR3 sequence is 15 residues long. V gave up 5 bases and J gave up 1 base, with 14 bases separating them.

This chain joins TRBV2 and TRBJ2-7; D not certain. This CDR3 has 17 residues. Germline-derived CDR1 and CDR2 are SNHLY and FYNNEI. With 1 base removed from V and 0 bases from J, the gap between germline ends came to 16 bases. Written as DNA, the CDR3 is TGTGCCAGCAGTGAAGTCCCAGACCTGTACCTCTCCTACGAGCAGTACTTC. This translates into CASSEVPDLYLSYEQYF. Variable domain in full (rest from reference TRBV2 and TRBJ2-7): EPEVTQTPSHQVTQMGQEVILRCVPISNHLYFYWYRQILGQKVEFLVSFYNNEISEKSEIFDDQFSVERPDGSNFTLKIRSTKLEDSAMYFCASSEVPDLYLSYEQYFGPGTRLTVT.

This chain joins TRBV28 and TRBJ2-6; no clear D. There are 15 residues in the CDR3. V was pared by 3 bases and J by 0 bases, with 6 bases between. Germline V gives CDR1 MDHEN, CDR2 SYDVKM. The CDR3 region is CASSFPSSGANVLTF. The CDR3 DNA is TGTGCCAGCAGTTTCCCGAGCTCTGGGGCCAACGTCCTGACTTTC.

The J gene is TRBJ2-2, the V gene TRBV6-5; D not certain. The CDR3 covers 13 residues. Trimming removed 7 bases at V and 4 bases at J, with 10 bases between. Germline assignment: CDR1 MNHEY and CDR2 SVGAGI. In DNA, the CDR3 is TGTGCCAGCACCATCATTGGCACCGGGGAGCTGTTTTTT. Amino acids: CASTIIGTGELFF.

The chain's CDR3 is CASSPPGQGKTQYF. DNA of the CDR3: TGTGCCAGCTCACCACCCGGACAGGGAAAGACCCAGTACTTC. The gene calls are TRBV18 and TRBJ2-5; 8 bases fit TRBD1. Germline CDR1 and CDR2: KGHSH and LQKENI. The CDR3 sequence is 14 residues long. The ends lost 0 bases at V and 6 bases at J; junction bases unmatched: 3.

This clone was seen a single time. The DNA of the CDR3 is TGTGCCAGCCTCCGGTCAGCGGACTCCTACAATGAGCAGTTCTTC. Amino acid sequence: CASLRSADSYNEQFF. The rearrangement links TRBV5-4 to TRBJ2-1, with a tentative D call TRBD2 (5 bases). This CDR3 spans 15 amino acids. Germline CDR1 SGHNT, CDR2 YYREEE (reference sequence). Trimming took off 7 bases at V and 0 bases at J, with 14 bases between the two ends.

Worth noting for this clone: Possible read error: a much larger clone is one base away. The chain is built from TRBV19 and TRBJ2-3; D not resolved. CDR1 and CDR2 (germline): LNHDA, SQIVND (reference sequence). V gave up 8 bases and J gave up 2 bases, with 8 bases separating them. The CDR3 loop spans 12 amino acids. Here the CDR3 DNA reads TGTGCCAGTGGACGGACCACAGATACGCAGTATTTT. Its translation is CASGRTTDTQYF. Full variable domain (rest looked up from reference TRBV19 and TRBJ2-3): DGGITQSPKYLFRKEGQNVTLSCEQNLNHDAMYWYRQDPGQGLRLIYYSQIVNDFQKGDIAEGYSVSREKKESFPLTVTSAQKNPTAFYLCASGRTTDTQYFGPGTRLTVL.

This clone has more than one count but fewer than ten. J is TRBJ2-1 and V is TRBV7-6; 13 positions agree with TRBD2. CDR3 size: 18 residues. V shed 2 bases and J 4 bases; nucleotides not matched to a gene: 8. Germline values: CDR1 SGHVS, CDR2 FNYEAQ. The CDR3 sequence is CASSLRGTSGVVYNEQFF. As DNA, the CDR3 is TGTGCCAGCAGCTTAAGGGGGACTAGCGGGGTCGTTTACAATGAGCAGTTCTTC.

This clone showed up just once. The rearrangement links TRBV7-2 to TRBJ1-4, with no clear D. V shed 6 bases and J shed 7 bases, with 18 bases lying between them. CDR1 is SGHTA, CDR2 FQGNSA, per germline. This CDR3 has 15 amino acids. The CDR3 is CASSLQLGNGEKLFF. For the CDR3, the DNA is TGTGCCAGCAGTCTCCAACTGGGGAATGGTGAAAAACTGTTTTTT.

The CDR3 bases are TGTGCCACCAAGGACCAACCCACAGATACGCAGTATTTT. It codes for CATKDQPTDTQYF. This chain links TRBV2 with TRBJ2-3; no reliable D call. The germline V and J ends were trimmed by 10 bases and 2 bases, with 13 bases remaining between them. The CDR3 covers 13 residues. Germline V CDR1 and CDR2: SNHLY, FYNNEI.

This clone appeared once. The chain links TRBV7-2 to TRBJ2-7; D possibly corresponds to TRBD1 (5 bases). The CDR3 runs to 14 residues. The germline V gene encodes CDR1 SGHTA and CDR2 FQGNSA. Trimming stripped 0 bases from V and 3 bases from J, with 9 bases between. The CDR3, as DNA: TGTGCCAGCAGCTTAGCGGGGCCCGGCTACGAGCAGTACTTC. Its protein product is CASSLAGPGYEQYF.

This clone turned up a few times. The chain recombines TRBV19 with TRBJ2-1; 8 bases line up with TRBD2. The CDR3 covers 13 residues. V shed 7 bases, J shed 5 bases, and the junction held 4 bases outside the gene matches. Germline V gene data show CDR1 as LNHDA and CDR2 as SQIVND (reference sequence). The chain's CDR3 is CASTWRGDNEQFF. The CDR3 DNA follows: TGTGCCAGTACATGGCGGGGGGACAATGAGCAGTTCTTC.

J is TRBJ2-1 and V is TRBV5-1; 13 nucleotides line up with TRBD2. Trimming at V came to 5 bases and at J to 5 bases, leaving 7 bases not matched to a gene. CDR3 size: 16 residues. The germline V gene encodes CDR1 SGHRS and CDR2 YFSETQ. For the CDR3, the DNA is TGCGCCAGCAGACGCACCGGGACTAGCGGGGACAATGAGCAGTTCTTC. It specifies CASRRTGTSGDNEQFF. The full variable domain, its missing parts supplied by reference TRBV5-1 and TRBJ2-1, is KAGVTQTPRYLIKTRGQQVTLSCSPISGHRSVSWYQQTPGQGLQFLFEYFSETQRNKGNFPGRFSGRQFSNSRSEMNVSTLELGDSALYLCASRRTGTSGDNEQFFGPGTRLTVL.

The rearrangement links TRBV5-6 to TRBJ2-2, with a weak D call TRBD1 (6 bases). V was shortened by 4 bases and J by 4 bases, with 17 bases between the two germline ends. The germline gives CDR1 SGHDT, CDR2 YYEEEE. This CDR3 contains 16 residues. The CDR3 protein is CASSLAGAGVTGELFF. In DNA form, the CDR3 reads TGTGCCAGCAGCCTAGCTGGGGCAGGGGTCACCGGGGAGCTGTTTTTT. The full variable domain, with the rest looked up from reference TRBV5-6 and TRBJ2-2, is DAGVTQSPTHLIKTRGQQVTLRCSPKSGHDTVSWYQQALGQGPQFIFQYYEEEERQRGNFPDRFSGHQFPNYSSELNVNALLLGDSALYLCASSLAGAGVTGELFFGEGSRLTVL.

Comments on this clone: Within the sample, other DNA sequences also encode this same CDR3. The gene calls are TRBV19 and TRBJ1-2; unclear D gene. CDR1 and CDR2 (germline): LNHDA, SQIVND (reference sequence). This CDR3 is built from 13 residues. V shed 1 base and J shed 8 bases, with 11 bases lying between them. CDR3 in amino acids: CASSIVGPAGYTF. CDR3 in DNA: TGTGCCAGTAGTATAGTAGGGCCGGCAGGCTACACCTTC.

V gene TRBV5-1 combines with J gene TRBJ2-1, with D possibly TRBD1 on 6 matching bases. The V gene's germline CDR1 is SGHRS and CDR2 YFSETQ. The V end was cut by 4 bases, the J end by 1 base, with 9 bases between. The CDR3 consists of 14 residues. This CDR3 reads CASSQGQSYNEQFF. The CDR3 DNA follows: TGCGCCAGCAGCCAAGGACAGTCCTACAATGAGCAGTTCTTC.